These T cell receptor beta chains were read from a single sample in a study of monozygotic twins with inflammatory bowel disease. TCRdb reworked the 5' RACE reads into one entry per CDR3 protein, no DNA. This table lists 350,000 to 400,000 distinct CDR3 sequences. Material: blood. These receptors all stem from a human donor with ulcerative colitis or Crohn's disease, or a healthy co-twin of an affected twin (not recorded which). Both conserved end residues are part of each CDR3.

j_call: TRBJ2-7
v_call: TRBV7-2
cdr3_aa: CASSLQGLAGGYYF

j_call: TRBJ1-2
v_call: TRBV7-3
cdr3_aa: CASSLSRQAVEGGYTF

j_call: TRBJ2-3
v_call: TRBV7-3
cdr3_aa: CASSSNADTQYF

j_call: TRBJ1-2
v_call: TRBV4-2
cdr3_aa: CASSQNLGQGYGYTF

j_call: TRBJ1-5
v_call: TRBV2
cdr3_aa: CASSEALGFKAEEHF

j_call: TRBJ2-1
v_call: TRBV5-1
cdr3_aa: CASSPRGGGSYNELFF

j_call: TRBJ2-1
v_call: TRBV18
cdr3_aa: CASSRGLDQEQFF

j_call: TRBJ2-6
v_call: TRBV5-4
cdr3_aa: CASSFRTESSGANVLTF

j_call: TRBJ2-7
v_call: TRBV7-2
cdr3_aa: CASSHTGYEQYF

j_call: TRBJ1-2
v_call: TRBV10-3
cdr3_aa: CAISESAANYGYTF

j_call: TRBJ1-1
v_call: TRBV25-1
cdr3_aa: CACSGPANTEAFF

j_call: TRBJ1-6
v_call: TRBV4-3
cdr3_aa: CASSRTGQYNSPLHF

j_call: TRBJ1-6
v_call: TRBV5-1
cdr3_aa: CASSFGQGRNSPLHF

j_call: TRBJ1-3
v_call: TRBV28
cdr3_aa: CASSTPGRRSGNTIYF

j_call: TRBJ1-2
v_call: TRBV7-9
cdr3_aa: CASSPPRAPGVGGYTF

j_call: TRBJ2-7
v_call: TRBV6-2/TRBV6-3
cdr3_aa: CASSYQPGSYEQYF

j_call: TRBJ2-2
v_call: TRBV4-3
cdr3_aa: CASSQDHGGSGELFF

j_call: TRBJ2-7
v_call: TRBV4-3
cdr3_aa: CASSQGQSFYEQYF

j_call: TRBJ2-3
v_call: TRBV9
cdr3_aa: CASSVERVGLPSTDTQYF

j_call: TRBJ2-7
v_call: TRBV5-1
cdr3_aa: CASSSVTGGSYEQYF

j_call: TRBJ2-5
v_call: TRBV7-7
cdr3_aa: CASSPLGEQETQYF

j_call: TRBJ1-5
v_call: TRBV20-1
cdr3_aa: CSASSSGGSQPQHF

j_call: TRBJ2-7
v_call: TRBV20-1
cdr3_aa: CSARGQGLDFTYEQYF

j_call: TRBJ2-7
v_call: TRBV2
cdr3_aa: CASVGLAGYEQYF

j_call: TRBJ2-2
v_call: TRBV20-1
cdr3_aa: CSARDGQSNTGELFF

j_call: TRBJ2-2
v_call: TRBV5-4
cdr3_aa: CASSERLAGGTGELFF

j_call: TRBJ1-1
v_call: TRBV5-6
cdr3_aa: CASSLRGFGTEAFF

j_call: TRBJ2-1
v_call: TRBV5-5
cdr3_aa: CASSPGPIIVNEQFF

j_call: TRBJ1-6
v_call: TRBV5-1
cdr3_aa: CASSSNSPLHF

j_call: TRBJ1-6
v_call: TRBV11-2
cdr3_aa: CASSLGQGGLYRHSPLHF

j_call: TRBJ1-1
v_call: TRBV18
cdr3_aa: CASSTDRYTEAFF

j_call: TRBJ2-3
v_call: TRBV7-2
cdr3_aa: CASSSTPGLGSTDTQYF

j_call: TRBJ2-5
v_call: TRBV10-3
cdr3_aa: CAIKNRQDLETQYF

j_call: TRBJ2-5
v_call: TRBV7-2
cdr3_aa: CPSSYSGQTKTQYF

j_call: TRBJ1-2
v_call: TRBV20-1
cdr3_aa: CSARDGGASYGYTF

j_call: TRBJ2-3
v_call: TRBV2
cdr3_aa: CASTASGGTSTDTQYF

j_call: TRBJ2-3
v_call: TRBV12-3/TRBV12-4
cdr3_aa: CASRLIDTQYF

j_call: TRBJ1-2
v_call: TRBV7-9
cdr3_aa: CASSSGQGSHYGYTF

j_call: TRBJ2-7
v_call: TRBV7-2
cdr3_aa: CASSLAPGNEQYF

j_call: TRBJ2-1
v_call: TRBV20-1
cdr3_aa: CSASPRTGGYNEQFF

j_call: TRBJ1-2
v_call: TRBV20-1
cdr3_aa: CSARVGTSQRNNYGYTF

j_call: TRBJ1-1
v_call: TRBV4-3
cdr3_aa: CASSRRIMGPTEAFF

j_call: TRBJ2-7
v_call: TRBV7-2
cdr3_aa: CASSLASPGPTLNSYEQYF

j_call: TRBJ1-6
v_call: TRBV5-1
cdr3_aa: CASSLGQSYSPLHF

j_call: TRBJ2-7
v_call: TRBV29-1
cdr3_aa: CSVAGTGGYYEQYF

j_call: TRBJ2-2
v_call: TRBV6-1
cdr3_aa: CASSARQRGPVGGELFF

j_call: TRBJ1-1
v_call: TRBV5-1
cdr3_aa: CASSLELIGNTEAFF

j_call: TRBJ2-3
v_call: TRBV7-2
cdr3_aa: CASSRRGGGPPDTQYF

j_call: TRBJ2-3
v_call: TRBV7-2
cdr3_aa: CASSLATSVDTQYF

j_call: TRBJ2-3
v_call: TRBV7-3
cdr3_aa: CASSLTPSLRTDTQYF